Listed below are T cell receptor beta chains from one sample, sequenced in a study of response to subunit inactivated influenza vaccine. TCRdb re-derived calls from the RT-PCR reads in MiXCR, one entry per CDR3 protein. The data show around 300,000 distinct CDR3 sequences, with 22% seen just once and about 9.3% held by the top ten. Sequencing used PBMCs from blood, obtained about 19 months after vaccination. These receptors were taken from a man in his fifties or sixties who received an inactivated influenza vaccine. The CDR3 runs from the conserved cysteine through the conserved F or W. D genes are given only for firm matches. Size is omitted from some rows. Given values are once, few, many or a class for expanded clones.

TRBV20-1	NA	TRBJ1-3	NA	CSATFGPVSGNTIYF	TGCAGTGCTACCTTCGGACCGGTCTCTGGAAACACCATATATTTT
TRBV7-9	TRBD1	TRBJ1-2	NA	CASSSAGTGDGYTF	TGTGCCAGCAGCTCGGCCGGGACAGGCGATGGCTACACCTTC
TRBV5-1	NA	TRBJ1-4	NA	CASSFSGLANEKLFF	TGCGCCAGCAGCTTCTCGGGGCTGGCTAATGAAAAACTGTTTTTT
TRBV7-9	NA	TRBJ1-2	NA	CASSPTQDTFYGYTF	TGTGCCAGCAGCCCGACCCAGGACACCTTCTATGGCTACACCTTC
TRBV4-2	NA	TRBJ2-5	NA	CASSFHGATKETQYF	TGTGCCAGCAGCTTCCACGGGGCAACTAAAGAGACCCAGTACTTC
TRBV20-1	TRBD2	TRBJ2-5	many	CSARDLRSGGSQETQYF	TGCAGTGCTAGAGATCTTAGGAGCGGGGGGTCCCAAGAGACCCAGTACTTC
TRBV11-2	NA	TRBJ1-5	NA	CASSLEGTSNQPQHF	TGTGCCAGCAGCTTAGAGGGAACGAGCAATCAGCCCCAGCATTTT
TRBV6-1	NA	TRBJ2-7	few	CASSAPGAYEQYF	TGTGCCAGCAGCGCCCCCGGAGCCTACGAGCAGTACTTC
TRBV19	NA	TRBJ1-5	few	CASSISGRASNQPQHF	TGTGCCAGTAGTATATCTGGCAGGGCTAGCAATCAGCCCCAGCATTTT
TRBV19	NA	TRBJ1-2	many	CASSIIDKQNYGYTF	TGTGCCAGTAGTATTATAGACAAGCAGAACTATGGCTACACCTTC
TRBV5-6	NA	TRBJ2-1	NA	CASSFLSAGYNEQFF	TGTGCCAGCAGCTTCTTGTCGGCGGGCTACAATGAGCAGTTCTTC
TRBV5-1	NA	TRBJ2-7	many	CASSPDGGQIYEQYF	TGCGCCAGCAGCCCGGACGGAGGCCAAATCTACGAGCAGTACTTC
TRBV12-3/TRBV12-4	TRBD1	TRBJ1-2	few	CASSRTGRRYGYTF	TGTGCCAGCAGCCGGACAGGGAGAAGGTACGGCTACACCTTC
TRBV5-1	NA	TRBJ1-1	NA	CASSSTTGTIHTEAFF	TGCGCCAGCAGCTCCACGACCGGGACAATCCACACTGAAGCTTTCTTT
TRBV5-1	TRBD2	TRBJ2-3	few	CASSTGLVPDTQYF	TGCGCCAGCAGCACGGGACTAGTCCCAGATACGCAGTATTTT
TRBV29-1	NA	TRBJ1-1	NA	CSAQGRTEAFF	TGCAGCGCCCAGGGGAGGACTGAAGCTTTCTTT
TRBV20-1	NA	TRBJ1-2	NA	CSARENVAGYTF	TGCAGTGCTAGAGAGAATGTAGCTGGCTACACCTTC
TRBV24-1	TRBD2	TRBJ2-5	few	CATSEASGNQETQYF	TGTGCCACCAGTGAGGCTAGCGGGAACCAAGAGACCCAGTACTTC
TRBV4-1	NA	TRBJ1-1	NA	CASSQPRKGNTEAFF	TGCGCCAGCAGCCAACCCCGGAAAGGGAACACTGAAGCTTTCTTT
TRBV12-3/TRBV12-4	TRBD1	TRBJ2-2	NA	CASSPTGGAFGELFF	TGTGCCAGCAGCCCGACAGGGGGCGCATTCGGGGAGCTGTTTTTT
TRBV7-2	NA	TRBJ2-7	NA	CASSLALLISYEQYF	TGTGCCAGCAGCTTAGCGCTCCTGATCTCCTACGAGCAGTACTTC
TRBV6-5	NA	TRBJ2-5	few	CASSSHPRGQKTQYF	TGTGCCAGCAGTTCTCACCCCAGAGGTCAAAAGACCCAGTACTTC
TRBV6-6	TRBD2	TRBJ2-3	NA	CAISSTSGSLDTQYF	TGTGCCATCTCGTCGACTAGCGGGAGTTTGGATACGCAGTATTTT
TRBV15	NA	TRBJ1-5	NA	CATSRDQAIQPQHF	TGTGCCACCAGCAGAGATCAGGCCATTCAGCCCCAGCATTTT
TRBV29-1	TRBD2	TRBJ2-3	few	CSVELSLGLAGTDTQYF	TGCAGCGTTGAACTCTCACTTGGACTAGCGGGGACAGATACGCAGTATTTT
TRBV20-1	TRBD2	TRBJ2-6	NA	CSASGTSGIGANVLTF	TGCAGTGCTTCCGGGACTAGCGGGATTGGGGCCAACGTCCTGACTTTC
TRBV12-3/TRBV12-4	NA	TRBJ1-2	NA	CASSLAAGRYGYTF	TGTGCCAGCAGTTTAGCGGCGGGGAGGTATGGCTACACCTTC
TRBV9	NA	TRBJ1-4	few	CASFGTRSTNEKLFF	TGTGCCAGCTTTGGCACCAGATCAACTAATGAAAAACTGTTTTTT
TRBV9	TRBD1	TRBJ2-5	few	CASSPDLTGAGETQYF	TGTGCCAGCAGCCCAGACCTGACAGGGGCGGGGGAGACCCAGTACTTC